The sequence of this T cell receptor (beta chain) was determined in a study of T cell responses to AZD1222 COVID-19 vaccine. Findings of the study overall: Following two doses of AZD1222, Spike-specific TCR breadth and depth rose. Just a handful of AZD1222 recipients tested seropositive at baseline. Repertoires were obtained only post-peak T cell response. Within unmutated variant regions lay the reported targets of nearly half of spike-specific TCRs.

This clone was detected only a few times. Its antigen is still unknown. CDR1 and CDR2 (germline): LNHDA, SQIVND (reference sequence). The length of the CDR3 is 13 residues. V was clipped by 4 bases and J by 2 bases; unmatched bases: 0. Profiled with immunoSEQ multiplex PCR; TCRdb holds only in-frame clones, not every one. The top ten clones hold approximately 15% of a sample with roughly 100,000 clones, 84% of them seen once. The chain combines TRBV19 with TRBJ1-2; 8 nucleotides align to TRBD1. The source was peripheral blood, collected on day 0 of AZD1222 vaccination. The sequence came from an adult in good health. CDR3 sequence: CASSNRGNYGYTF. For the CDR3, the DNA is TGTGCCAGTAGTAACAGGGGGAACTATGGCTACACCTTC.